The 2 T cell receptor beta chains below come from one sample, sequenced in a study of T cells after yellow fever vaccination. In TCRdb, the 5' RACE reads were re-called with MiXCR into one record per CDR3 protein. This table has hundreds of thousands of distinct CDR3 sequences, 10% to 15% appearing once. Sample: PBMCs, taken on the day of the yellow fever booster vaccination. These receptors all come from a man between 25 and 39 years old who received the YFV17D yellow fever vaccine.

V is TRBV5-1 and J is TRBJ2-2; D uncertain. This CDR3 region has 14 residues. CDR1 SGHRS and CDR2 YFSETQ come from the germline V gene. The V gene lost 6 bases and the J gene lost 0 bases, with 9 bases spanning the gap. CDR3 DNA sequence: TGCGCCAGCATGCCGCCGGCGAACACCGGGGAGCTGTTTTTT. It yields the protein CASMPPANTGELFF.

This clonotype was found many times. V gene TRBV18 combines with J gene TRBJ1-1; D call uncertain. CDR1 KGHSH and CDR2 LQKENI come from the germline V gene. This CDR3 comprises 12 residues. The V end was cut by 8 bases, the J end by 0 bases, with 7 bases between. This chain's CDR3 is CASSPLNTEAFF. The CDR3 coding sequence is TGTGCCAGCAGCCCCCTGAACACTGAAGCTTTCTTT.